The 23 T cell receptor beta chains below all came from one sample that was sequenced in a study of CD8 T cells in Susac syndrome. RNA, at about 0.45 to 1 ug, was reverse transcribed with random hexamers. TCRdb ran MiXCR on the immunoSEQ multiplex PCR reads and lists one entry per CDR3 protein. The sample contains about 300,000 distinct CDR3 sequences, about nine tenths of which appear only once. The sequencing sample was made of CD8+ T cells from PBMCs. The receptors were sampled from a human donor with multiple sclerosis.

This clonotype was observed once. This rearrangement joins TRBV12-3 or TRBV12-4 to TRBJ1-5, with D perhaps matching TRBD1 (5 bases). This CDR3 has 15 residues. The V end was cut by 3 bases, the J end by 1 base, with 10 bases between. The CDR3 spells CASSFTRASNQPQHF. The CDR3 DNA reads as TGTGCCAGCAGTTTTACCAGGGCCAGCAATCAGCCCCAGCATTTT.

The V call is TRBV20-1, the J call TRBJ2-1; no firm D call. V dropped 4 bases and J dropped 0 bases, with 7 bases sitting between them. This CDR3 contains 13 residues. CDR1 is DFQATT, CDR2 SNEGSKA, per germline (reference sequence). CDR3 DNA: TGCAGTGCTACCTTACCCTCCTACAATGAGCAGTTCTTC. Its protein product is CSATLPSYNEQFF.

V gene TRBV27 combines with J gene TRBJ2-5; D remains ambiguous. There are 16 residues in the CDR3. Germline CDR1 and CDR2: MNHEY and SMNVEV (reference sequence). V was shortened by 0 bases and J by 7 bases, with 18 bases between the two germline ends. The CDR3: CASSLSPLAASGTQYF. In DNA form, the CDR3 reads TGTGCCAGCAGTTTATCCCCCCTGGCGGCGAGTGGGACCCAGTACTTC.

The CDR3 DNA reads TGTGCCAGCAGCTTCGGACAGTCTGAAGCTTTCTTT. This translates into CASSFGQSEAFF. This chain uses TRBV11-2 with TRBJ1-1, with D possibly matching TRBD1 (6 bases). The CDR3 sequence is 12 residues long. The V gene's germline CDR1 is SGHAT and CDR2 FQNNGV. V was shortened by 3 bases and J by 6 bases, with 8 bases between the two germline ends.

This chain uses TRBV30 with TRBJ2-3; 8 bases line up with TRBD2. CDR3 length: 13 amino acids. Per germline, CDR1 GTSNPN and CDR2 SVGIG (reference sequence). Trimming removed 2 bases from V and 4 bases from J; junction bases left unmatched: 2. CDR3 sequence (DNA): TGTGCCTGGAGTAGCGGGAGCGCAGATACGCAGTATTTT. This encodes CAWSSGSADTQYF.

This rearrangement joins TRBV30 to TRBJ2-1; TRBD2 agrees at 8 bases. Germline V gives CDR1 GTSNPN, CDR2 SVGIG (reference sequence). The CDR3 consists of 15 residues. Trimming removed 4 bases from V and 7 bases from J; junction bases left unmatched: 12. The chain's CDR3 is CAWTVGAGVRNEQFF. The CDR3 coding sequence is TGTGCCTGGACCGTCGGAGCGGGAGTCAGAAATGAGCAGTTCTTC.

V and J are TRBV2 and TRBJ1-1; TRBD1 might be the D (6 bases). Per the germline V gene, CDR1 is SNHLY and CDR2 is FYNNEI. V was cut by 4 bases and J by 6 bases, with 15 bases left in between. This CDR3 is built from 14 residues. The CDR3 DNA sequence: TGTGCCAGCAGTGTATGGGGGGCTCGCCCTGAAGCTTTCTTT. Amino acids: CASSVWGARPEAFF.

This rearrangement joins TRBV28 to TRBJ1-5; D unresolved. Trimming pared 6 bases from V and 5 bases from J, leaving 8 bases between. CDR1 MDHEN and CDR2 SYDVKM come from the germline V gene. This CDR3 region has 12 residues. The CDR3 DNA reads TGTGCCAGCAGCAGCCTCGATCAGCCCCAGCATTTT. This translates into CASSSLDQPQHF. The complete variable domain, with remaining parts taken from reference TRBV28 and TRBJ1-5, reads DVKVTQSSRYLVKRTGEKVFLECVQDMDHENMFWYRQDPGLGLRLIYFSYDVKMKEKGDIPEGYSVSREKKERFSLILESASTNQTSMYLCASSSLDQPQHFGDGTRLSIL.

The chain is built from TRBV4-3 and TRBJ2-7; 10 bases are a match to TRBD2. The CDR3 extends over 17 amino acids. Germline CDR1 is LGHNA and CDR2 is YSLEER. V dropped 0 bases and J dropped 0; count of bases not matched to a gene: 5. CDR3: CASSQDLVAGGSYEQYF. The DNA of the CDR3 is TGCGCCAGCAGCCAAGATCTCGTAGCGGGAGGCTCCTACGAGCAGTACTTC.

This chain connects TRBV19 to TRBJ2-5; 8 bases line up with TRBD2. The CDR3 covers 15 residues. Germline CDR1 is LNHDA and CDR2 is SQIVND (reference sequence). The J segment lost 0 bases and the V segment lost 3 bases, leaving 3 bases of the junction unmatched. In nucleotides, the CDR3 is TGTGCCAGTAGTATGGGACTAGGGAACCAAGAGACCCAGTACTTC. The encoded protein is CASSMGLGNQETQYF.

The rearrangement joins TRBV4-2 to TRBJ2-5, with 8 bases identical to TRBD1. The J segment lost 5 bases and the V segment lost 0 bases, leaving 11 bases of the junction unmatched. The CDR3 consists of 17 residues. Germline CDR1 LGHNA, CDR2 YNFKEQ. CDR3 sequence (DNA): TGTGCCAGCAGCCAAGAATTTTCAGGGGGCCAGGGGGAGACCCAGTACTTC. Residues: CASSQEFSGGQGETQYF.

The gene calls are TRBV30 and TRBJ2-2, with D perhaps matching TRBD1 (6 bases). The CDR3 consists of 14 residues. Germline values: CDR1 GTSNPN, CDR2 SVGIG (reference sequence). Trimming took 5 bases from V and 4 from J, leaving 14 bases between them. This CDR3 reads CAWGKTGLTGELFF. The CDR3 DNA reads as TGTGCCTGGGGAAAGACAGGACTCACCGGGGAGCTGTTTTTT.

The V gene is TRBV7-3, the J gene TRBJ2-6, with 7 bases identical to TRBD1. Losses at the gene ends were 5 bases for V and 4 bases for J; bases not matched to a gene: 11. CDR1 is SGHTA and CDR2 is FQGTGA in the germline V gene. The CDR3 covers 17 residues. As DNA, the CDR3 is TGTGCCAGCAGCCATCCCGACAGGGTTTCCGGGGCCAACGTCCTGACTTTC. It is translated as CASSHPDRVSGANVLTF.

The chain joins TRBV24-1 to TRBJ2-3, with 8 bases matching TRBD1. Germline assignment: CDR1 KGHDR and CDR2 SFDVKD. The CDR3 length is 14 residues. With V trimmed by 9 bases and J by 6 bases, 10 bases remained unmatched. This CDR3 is CATGLGQGSDTQYF. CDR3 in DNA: TGTGCCACCGGCCTTGGACAGGGAAGTGATACGCAGTATTTT.

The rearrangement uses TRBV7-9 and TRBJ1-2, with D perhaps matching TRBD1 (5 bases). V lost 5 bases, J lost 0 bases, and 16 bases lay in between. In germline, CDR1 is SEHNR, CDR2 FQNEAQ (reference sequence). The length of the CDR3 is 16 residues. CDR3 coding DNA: TGTGCCAGCAGCCCAAGCCTTGGGACGGCTAACTATGGCTACACCTTC. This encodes CASSPSLGTANYGYTF. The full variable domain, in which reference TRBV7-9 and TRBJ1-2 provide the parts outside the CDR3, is DTGVSQNPRHKITKRGQNVTFRCDPISEHNRLYWYRQTLGQGPEFLTYFQNEAQLEKSRLLSDRFSAERPKGSFSTLEIQRTEQGDSAMYLCASSPSLGTANYGYTFGSGTRLTVV.

CDR3 nucleotide sequence: TGTGCCACCAGTCCATCGCCGGGGCAGCCCCAGCATTTT. Translating it yields CATSPSPGQPQHF. The chain employs TRBV15 and TRBJ1-5, with D unresolved. V was trimmed by 6 bases and J by 7 bases, leaving 13 bases between them. Germline assignment: CDR1 LNHNV and CDR2 YYDKDF (reference sequence). There are 13 residues in the CDR3.

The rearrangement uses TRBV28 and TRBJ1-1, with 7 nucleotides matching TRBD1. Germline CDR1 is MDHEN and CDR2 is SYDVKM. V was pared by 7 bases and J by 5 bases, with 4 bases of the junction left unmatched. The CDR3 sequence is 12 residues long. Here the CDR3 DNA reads TGTGCCAGCAATGAGGGGGCAACTGAAGCTTTCTTT. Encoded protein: CASNEGATEAFF.

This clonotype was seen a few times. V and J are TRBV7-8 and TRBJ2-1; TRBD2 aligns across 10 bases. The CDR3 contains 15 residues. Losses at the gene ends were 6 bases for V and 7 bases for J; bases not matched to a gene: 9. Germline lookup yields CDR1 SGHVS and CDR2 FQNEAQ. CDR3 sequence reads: CASSLTLAGVNEQFF. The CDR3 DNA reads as TGTGCCAGCAGTTTAACCCTAGCGGGAGTGAATGAGCAGTTCTTC.

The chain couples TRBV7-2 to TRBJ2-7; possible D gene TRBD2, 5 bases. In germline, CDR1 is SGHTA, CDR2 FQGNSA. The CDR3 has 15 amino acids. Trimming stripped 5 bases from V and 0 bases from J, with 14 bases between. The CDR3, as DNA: TGTGCCAGCAGCCGAAAAGACGGGATCTCCTACGAGCAGTACTTC. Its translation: CASSRKDGISYEQYF.

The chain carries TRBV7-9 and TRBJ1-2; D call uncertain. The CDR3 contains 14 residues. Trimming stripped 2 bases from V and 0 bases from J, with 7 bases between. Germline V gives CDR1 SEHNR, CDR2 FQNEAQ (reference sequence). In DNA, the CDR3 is TGTGCCAGCAGCTTACCAGCTTCTAACTATGGCTACACCTTC. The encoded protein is CASSLPASNYGYTF.

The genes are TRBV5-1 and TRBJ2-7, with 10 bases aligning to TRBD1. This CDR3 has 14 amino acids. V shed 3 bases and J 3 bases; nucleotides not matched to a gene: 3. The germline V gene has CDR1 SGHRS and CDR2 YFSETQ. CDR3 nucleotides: TGCGCCAGCAGCTGGACAGGGGGGGACTACGAGCAGTACTTC. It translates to CASSWTGGDYEQYF.

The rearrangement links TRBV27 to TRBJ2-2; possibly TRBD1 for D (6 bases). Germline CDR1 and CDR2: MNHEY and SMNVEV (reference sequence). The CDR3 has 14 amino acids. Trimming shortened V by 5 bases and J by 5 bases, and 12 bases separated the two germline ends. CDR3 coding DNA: TGTGCCAGCAGTGAAAACAGGGAGACCGGGGAGCTGTTTTTT. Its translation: CASSENRETGELFF.

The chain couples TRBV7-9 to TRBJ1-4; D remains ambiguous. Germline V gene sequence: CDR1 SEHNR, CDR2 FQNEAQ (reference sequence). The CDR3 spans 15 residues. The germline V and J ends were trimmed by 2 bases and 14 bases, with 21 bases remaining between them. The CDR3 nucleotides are TGTGCCAGCAGCTTACCCCCCAGCCCCGGGGAGTGGCTGTTTTTT. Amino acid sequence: CASSLPPSPGEWLFF. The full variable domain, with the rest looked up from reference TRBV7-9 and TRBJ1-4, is DTGVSQNPRHKITKRGQNVTFRCDPISEHNRLYWYRQTLGQGPEFLTYFQNEAQLEKSRLLSDRFSAERPKGSFSTLEIQRTEQGDSAMYLCASSLPPSPGEWLFFGSGTQLSVL.